What follows is one TCR beta chain and its context. Its antigen is still unknown. No much larger clone exists at a distance of one base, and base qualities are not known. The immunoSEQ hsTCRB v3.0 assay was used at survey level resolution to sequence the TRB variable region. A depth of about 35,000-55,000 T-cell genomes per sample was targeted for TRB sequencing. TRB libraries were pooled and sequenced on an Illumina MiSeq using a v3 150-cycle kit. On the study's bioinformatics: Repertoire analysis ran in R within a reproducible Nextflow workflow covering QC, data transformation and analysis. Custom analyses were implemented in LymphoSeq2, an R package for AIRR-Seq data exploration. Several samples that produced fewer than 5000 total TRB sequences were removed, so approximately 190 HIV repertoires were analyzed. Among the approximately 190 retained HIV repertoires, 59 were collected before ART initiation and around 130 after ART initiation. Repertoires were downsampled to 5000 TRB nucleotide sequences, and summary statistics were averaged over 100 downsampling iterations. The analysis kept only TRB sequences whose CDR3 regions were at least seven amino acids long. Diversity was measured with a Shannon entropy-derived clonality score and the Gini coefficient. In the repertoire networks, any two of the top 5000 CDR3 amino acid sequences were linked whenever the two sequences differed by an edit distance of one. Antigen specificity groups and MHC restriction were predicted for TRB CDR3 amino acid sequences with GLIPH2. CDR3 amino acid sequences were matched against VDJdb and McPAS-TCR to flag known CMV, EBV, HIV or tissue antigen associations. Pre-ART, post-ART and control groups were compared with Wilcoxon signed-rank tests and Holm-Bonferroni correction. TCRdb provides this immuneACCESS table in a form limited to in-frame rearrangements. Some clones are lacking; in checked studies, under half of them reflect an unresolved V gene, and why the rest are absent is not known. That table gives V, J and clone size, and the DNA gave D and trimming. The sample table lists about 22,000 clones, approximately 86% of them with a count of one. In total, the top ten clones hold 4% to 5% of the sample.

This sample stems from a study of long-term antiretroviral therapy in people with HIV (dated by TCRdb to 2022 to 2024). For the study in its entirety: The earliest samples were collected approximately a decade before the 2015 WHO recommendation for immediate ART, a period when ART was typically delayed until CD4 counts fell. No cross-contamination during QIAcube processing was shown when test extractions of a monoclonal T-cell line were performed alongside 33 polyclonal samples. Among the 30 or so participants with HIV, eleven were female. The cohort contributed about 200 cryopreserved PBMC samples from around 30 adults with confirmed HIV infection, collected serially over a mean of 6 years (range 1-12). A retrospective serial study tested whether ART initiation and durable HIV suppression were associated with changes in peripheral blood TRB repertoire composition and diversity. Study-wide findings and limitations: ART initiation was associated with a significant increase in TRB diversity, but diversity stayed significantly below transplant donor controls even after long-term ART. The samples span the years 2004 to 2017, and the ART regimens used at that time may not be as effective as current regimens. HIV repertoires had narrower CDR3 length ranges than controls, and the network structure suggested an antigen-experienced repertoire that shifted only slightly toward naive after ART. Owing to limited PBMC availability, only the TCR beta chain was sequenced, without alpha chain pairing. Inferences about post-ART repertoire changes were limited because no data were available on ART adherence, viral resistance or therapy changes. Expanded TRB clones identified before ART initiation dominated the repertoire across all time points, though the dominance fluctuated and decreased in many PLHIV after ART. Because pre-ART samples had limited cell numbers, unsorted PBMC were profiled rather than sorted CD4+ and CD8+ T cells.

To be included, a participant needed at least one PBMC sample from before ART initiation plus at least two post-ART samples. Treatment was received in the United States of America by all participants with HIV. Before DNA extraction, cryopreserved samples of about 1-11 million PBMC were thawed and then washed. At the time of the earliest PBMC sample, participants with HIV were aged between 23 and 54 years. Each participant contributed PBMC samples from 1-4 timepoints before ART initiation and 2-8 timepoints after ART initiation, with a median of 7 samples. For every participant, serial HIV viral load, CD4+ T-cell count, ART history and demographic data were obtained. Genomic DNA was extracted from unsorted PBMC with a Qiagen kit on a QIAcube, processed in batches of 12 samples. Here the sequenced sample was unsorted PBMCs, taken 1.3 years after starting antiretroviral therapy. The sequence derives from a man between 60 and 70 years old with HIV.

For the CDR3, the sequence is CASSFLRALRPGELFF. The DNA sequence is as follows: TGTGCCAGCAGCTTTTTGAGGGCCCTCCGGCCCGGGGAGCTGTTTTTT. Recombination connected TRBV5-6 to TRBJ2-2; the D gene is possibly TRBD2, with 5 bases matching. The CDR3 sequence holds 16 residues, the cysteine and phenylalanine included. Solely the CDR3 DNA is kept, with 48 bases framed from the first base. CDR1 SGHDT and CDR2 YYEEEE are derived from the germline V gene. V is shortened by 2 bases, J by 6 bases, and the region joining them spans 17 bases.